The 12 T cell receptor beta chains presented below share a single source sample, sequenced in a study of blood T cell repertoires in COVID-19. Using immunoSEQ multiplex PCR, the repertoire was profiled, and TCRdb retains in-frame clones only, with some absent. The sample includes a few hundred thousand clones, 84% of them seen just once. Sequenced input: peripheral blood. The receptors here all came from a woman aged 30 to 39 who had recovered from COVID-19.

This clone was seen only a few times. The rearrangement joins TRBV30 to TRBJ2-1; 7 bases agree with TRBD2. This CDR3 contains 17 residues. The V and J ends lost 1 base and 4 bases, in that order; junction bases with no gene match: 13. The germline CDR1 and CDR2 sequences are GTSNPN and SVGIG (reference sequence). Here the CDR3 DNA reads TGTGCCTGGAGTGACCCATTCGGCGGGAGAGGATACAATGAGCAGTTCTTC. Its translation: CAWSDPFGGRGYNEQFF.

This chain uses TRBV10-1 with TRBJ1-1; 8 bases are a match to TRBD1. V lost 5 bases, J lost 6 bases, and 11 bases stayed unmatched. The CDR3 is 15 residues long. Germline V gene lookup returns CDR1 WNHNN and CDR2 SYGVQD (reference sequence). CDR3 residues: CASSPMTGAGAEAFF. The CDR3, as DNA: TGCGCCAGCAGTCCTATGACAGGGGCAGGGGCTGAAGCTTTCTTT.

The chain is built from TRBV4-1 and TRBJ2-1; TRBD2 matches 9 bases. This CDR3 comprises 16 residues. V lost 1 base, J lost 7 bases, and 8 bases stayed unmatched. Per the germline V gene, CDR1 is MGHRA and CDR2 is YSYEKL. The CDR3 loop reads CASSQVAGAGMNEQFF. CDR3 DNA: TGCGCCAGCAGCCAAGTAGCGGGAGCCGGAATGAATGAGCAGTTCTTC.

The rearrangement joins TRBV27 to TRBJ2-7, with D perhaps TRBD1 (5 bases). The germline V gene has CDR1 MNHEY and CDR2 SMNVEV (reference sequence). This CDR3 has 14 amino acids. Trimming took off 2 bases at V and 2 bases at J, with 10 bases between the two ends. DNA for the CDR3: TGTGCCAGCAGTTTAGAAGGGGCTCCCTACGAGCAGTACTTC. It yields the protein CASSLEGAPYEQYF.

The chain couples TRBV4-2 to TRBJ2-1; 10 bases are a match to TRBD2. J gave up 5 bases and V 4 bases, and 8 bases lay outside the gene matches. Germline V gene lookup returns CDR1 LGHNA and CDR2 YNFKEQ. The CDR3 consists of 16 residues. The CDR3 spells CASSPSSGGFDNEQFF. CDR3 nucleotides: TGTGCCAGCAGCCCCTCTAGCGGGGGTTTCGACAATGAGCAGTTCTTC.

The J gene is TRBJ2-3, the V gene TRBV27; no firm D call. The CDR3 covers 12 residues. V dropped 6 bases and J dropped 0 bases, with 4 bases sitting between them. CDR1 and CDR2 (germline): MNHEY, SMNVEV (reference sequence). CDR3 nucleotides: TGTGCCAGCAGGCGCAGCACAGATACGCAGTATTTT. It yields the protein CASRRSTDTQYF.

This rearrangement joins TRBV10-2 to TRBJ2-7; TRBD1 matches 11 bases. With V trimmed by 6 bases and J by 0 bases, 16 bases remained unmatched. Germline V gene sequence: CDR1 WSHSY, CDR2 SAAADI. This CDR3 contains 19 residues. The CDR3 bases are TGCGCCAGCAGCAACGCAGGACAGGGGGCGACCCTAAGCTCCTACGAGCAGTACTTC. It encodes CASSNAGQGATLSSYEQYF.

This clone was detected once. V usage is TRBV3-1 (or the pseudogene TRBV3-2) and J usage is TRBJ2-1, with 11 bases identical to TRBD2. Trimming removed 3 bases from V and 3 bases from J; junction bases left unmatched: 1. The germline CDR1 and CDR2 sequences are LGHDT and YNNKEL (reference sequence). This CDR3 is built from 15 residues. The CDR3 DNA reads TGTGCCAGCAGCCAGGGACTAGCGGACTACAATGAGCAGTTCTTC. Its protein is CASSQGLADYNEQFF.

J is TRBJ2-1 and V is TRBV19; D perhaps matches TRBD2 (6 bases). The CDR3 is 15 residues long. In germline, CDR1 is LNHDA, CDR2 SQIVND (reference sequence). The germline V and J ends were trimmed by 1 base and 5 bases, with 12 bases remaining between them. CDR3 DNA: TGTGCCAGTAGTATAGCGGGTAGCGGAAACAATGAGCAGTTCTTC. This gives the protein CASSIAGSGNNEQFF.

V usage is TRBV18 and J usage is TRBJ1-1; D is unclear. The germline V gene has CDR1 KGHSH and CDR2 LQKENI. There are 15 residues in the CDR3. The V gene lost 5 bases and the J gene lost 0 bases, with 13 bases spanning the gap. The CDR3 here is CASSAPEGLNTEAFF. For the CDR3, the DNA is TGTGCCAGCTCAGCCCCCGAGGGCCTGAACACTGAAGCTTTCTTT.

The chain is built from TRBV7-3 and TRBJ1-1, with 7 bases that match TRBD1. V gave up 2 bases and J gave up 4 bases; unmatched junction bases: 4. The germline gives CDR1 SGHTA, CDR2 FQGTGA. The CDR3 runs 14 residues. CDR3 residues: CASSLYQGGTEAFF. DNA for the CDR3: TGTGCCAGCAGCTTATATCAGGGGGGCACTGAAGCTTTCTTT.

The V gene is TRBV5-1, the J gene TRBJ2-1; D gene ambiguous. CDR3 length: 14 amino acids. V was clipped by 0 bases and J by 8 bases, with 12 bases between them. The germline gives CDR1 SGHRS, CDR2 YFSETQ. The CDR3 spells CASSLGGLEDEQFF. CDR3 in DNA: TGCGCCAGCAGCTTGGGAGGCCTCGAAGATGAGCAGTTCTTC.